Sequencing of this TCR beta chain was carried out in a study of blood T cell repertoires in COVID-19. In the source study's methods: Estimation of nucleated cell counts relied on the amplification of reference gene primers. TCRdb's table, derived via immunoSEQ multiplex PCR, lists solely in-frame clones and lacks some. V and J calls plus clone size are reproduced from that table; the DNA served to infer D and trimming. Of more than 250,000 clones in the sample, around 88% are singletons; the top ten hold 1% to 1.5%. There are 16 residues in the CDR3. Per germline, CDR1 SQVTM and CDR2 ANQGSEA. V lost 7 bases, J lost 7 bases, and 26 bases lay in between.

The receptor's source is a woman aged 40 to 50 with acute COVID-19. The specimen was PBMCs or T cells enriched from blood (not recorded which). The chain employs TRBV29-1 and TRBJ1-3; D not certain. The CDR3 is CSENPPGETPSNTIYF. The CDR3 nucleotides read TGCAGCGAGAACCCCCCCGGAGAGACCCCGAGTAACACCATATATTTT.